The 17 T cell receptor beta chains in this list originate from one sample, sequenced in a study of identical twins. TCRdb re-called the 5' RACE reads with MiXCR, one entry per CDR3 protein. The sample contains about 690,000 distinct CDR3 sequences, around 5.7% of which appear only once. The sequenced material came from naive T cells sorted from blood. The receptors come from a man between 18 and 29 years old in good health.

The rearrangement uses TRBV7-9 and TRBJ1-2; D call uncertain. V gave up 0 bases and J gave up 7 bases, with 12 bases separating them. There are 14 residues in the CDR3. The germline V gene encodes CDR1 SEHNR and CDR2 FQNEAQ (reference sequence). The CDR3 nucleotides read TGTGCCAGCAGCTTAGCTCTCCCGGCGGGTGGCTACACCTTC. This sequence encodes CASSLALPAGGYTF.

The table lists this clonotype with a few counts. V usage is TRBV2 and J usage is TRBJ2-2; unclear D gene. Trimming took 3 bases from V and 3 from J, leaving 8 bases between them. This CDR3 comprises 14 residues. Germline values: CDR1 SNHLY, CDR2 FYNNEI. The DNA for the CDR3 is TGTGCCAGCAGTGATACTCGCCACACCGGGGAGCTGTTTTTT. As protein: CASSDTRHTGELFF.

The V gene is TRBV20-1, the J gene TRBJ2-7, with D maybe TRBD1 (6 bases). Trimming cost V 3 bases and J 3 bases, with 18 bases left between them. This CDR3 is 15 amino acids long. Germline V gene sequence: CDR1 DFQATT, CDR2 SNEGSKA (reference sequence). CDR3 in amino acids: CSASPTPEGVYEQYF. The CDR3 nucleotides read TGCAGTGCTAGCCCGACTCCCGAGGGGGTCTACGAGCAGTACTTC.

A few counts support this clonotype. This chain uses TRBV29-1 with TRBJ2-6, with 7 bases matching TRBD1. The CDR3 covers 14 residues. V gave up 4 bases and J gave up 2 bases; unmatched junction bases: 2. CDR1 and CDR2 from the germline V gene are SQVTM and ANQGSEA. The CDR3 is CSVADRAGANVLTF. CDR3 DNA sequence: TGCAGCGTTGCTGACAGGGCTGGGGCCAACGTCCTGACTTTC.

The V call is TRBV25-1, the J call TRBJ2-2; a possible D gene is TRBD1 (6 bases). V gave up 7 bases and J gave up 6 bases, with 12 bases separating them. The CDR3 runs 13 residues. Germline CDR1 and CDR2: MGHDK and SYGVNS. In DNA, the CDR3 is TGTGCCAGCATCCAGGGGTTGTCCGGGGAGCTGTTTTTT. Residues: CASIQGLSGELFF.

This clonotype was detected many times. V gene TRBV20-1 combines with J gene TRBJ2-1; 7 bases align to TRBD2. Germline CDR1 reads DFQATT; CDR2 reads SNEGSKA (reference sequence). The trim removed 6 bases at V and 8 bases at J, leaving 13 bases unmatched. The CDR3 is 14 residues long. The CDR3 here is CSAPEREFSYEQFF. The CDR3 region has the DNA TGCAGTGCCCCGGAGCGGGAATTCTCATATGAGCAGTTCTTC.

This clonotype appeared many times. The chain has TRBV4-1 and TRBJ2-2; no reliable D call. Germline CDR1 is MGHRA and CDR2 is YSYEKL. With 0 bases removed from V and 3 bases from J, the gap between germline ends came to 17 bases. The length of the CDR3 is 18 residues. The CDR3 loop is CASSQDRWEVVDTGELFF. Written as DNA, the CDR3 is TGCGCCAGCAGCCAAGATAGGTGGGAAGTCGTCGACACCGGGGAGCTGTTTTTT.

This clonotype has ten or more counts. CDR3 nucleotides: TGCAGTGCTAGAACTCCCGGCCCGCCTTGGAATGAGCAGTTCTTC. Its protein is CSARTPGPPWNEQFF. The J gene is TRBJ2-1, the V gene TRBV20-1; D not resolved. CDR3 size: 15 residues. Per germline, CDR1 DFQATT and CDR2 SNEGSKA (reference sequence). V was shortened by 2 bases and J by 7 bases, with 18 bases between the two germline ends.

This clonotype has at least ten counts. The chain is built from TRBV5-1 and TRBJ2-7; 8 nucleotides line up with TRBD2. Germline V CDR1 and CDR2: SGHRS, YFSETQ. The trim removed 4 bases at V and 5 bases at J, leaving 2 bases unmatched. CDR3 length: 12 amino acids. CDR3 DNA sequence: TGCGCCAGCAGCAGCGGGGGAAACGAGCAGTACTTC. Protein: CASSSGGNEQYF.

The chain uses TRBV11-2 and TRBJ2-1; 8 nucleotides align to TRBD2. J gave up 3 bases and V 5 bases, and 9 bases lay outside the gene matches. The CDR3 is made up of 16 amino acids. Germline V gene sequence: CDR1 SGHAT, CDR2 FQNNGV. CDR3 in amino acids: CASSRRIAGYYNEQFF. CDR3 coding DNA: TGTGCCAGCAGCCGTAGAATAGCGGGGTACTACAATGAGCAGTTCTTC.

This clonotype appeared a few times. The CDR3 loop reads CATSDYTIGGDTQYF. CDR3 bases: TGTGCCACCAGTGATTATACAATCGGGGGAGATACGCAGTATTTT. This chain links TRBV24-1 with TRBJ2-3; a possible D gene is TRBD2 (6 bases). Trimming removed 2 bases from V and 5 bases from J, with 13 bases in between. Per the germline V gene, CDR1 is KGHDR and CDR2 is SFDVKD. The CDR3 totals 15 residues.

This clonotype was detected a few times. The V gene is TRBV27, the J gene TRBJ2-3; TRBD2 matches at 7 bases. The V gene end was trimmed by 3 bases and the J gene end by 1 base; junction bases not matched to a gene: 7. This CDR3 has 16 residues. CDR1 and CDR2 (germline): MNHEY, SMNVEV (reference sequence). This CDR3 reads CASSLETSWGTDTQYF. CDR3 DNA sequence: TGTGCCAGCAGTTTGGAGACTAGCTGGGGCACAGATACGCAGTATTTT.

This chain joins TRBV5-1 and TRBJ2-3; D is perhaps TRBD1 (7 bases). V was cut by 5 bases and J by 2 bases, with 18 bases left in between. There are 16 residues in the CDR3. Germline V lookup: CDR1 SGHRS, CDR2 YFSETQ. The CDR3 nucleotides are TGCGCCAGCAGAGTGCAGGGGGGCCGATTCACAGATACGCAGTATTTT. Translating it yields CASRVQGGRFTDTQYF.

The J gene is TRBJ2-3, the V gene TRBV7-9; 8 bases map to TRBD2. The V gene end was trimmed by 5 bases and the J gene end by 3 bases; junction bases not matched to a gene: 10. The CDR3 sequence is 16 residues long. Germline V gives CDR1 SEHNR, CDR2 FQNEAQ (reference sequence). The CDR3 spells CASSTRGSGNTDTQYF. Written as DNA, the CDR3 is TGTGCCAGCAGCACCCGGGGTAGCGGGAATACAGATACGCAGTATTTT.

This clonotype was detected ten times or more. CDR3 sequence: CATRYRAGRLQPQHF. Here the CDR3 DNA reads TGTGCCACCAGGTATAGAGCAGGGAGGTTGCAGCCCCAGCATTTT. This chain uses TRBV12-3 or TRBV12-4 with TRBJ1-5; TRBD1 might be the D (5 bases). CDR3 length equals 15 residues. V lost 10 bases and J lost 7, with 23 bases in between.

The sample holds many counts of this clonotype. The chain links TRBV15 to TRBJ2-1; 16 bases are shared with TRBD2. The CDR3 sequence is 15 residues long. V dropped 3 bases and J dropped 8; count of bases not matched to a gene: 1. Germline CDR1 is LNHNV and CDR2 is YYDKDF (reference sequence). In DNA form, the CDR3 reads TGTGCCACCAGCAGGGGACTAGCGGGAGGGCATGAGCAGTTCTTC. It codes for CATSRGLAGGHEQFF.

The chain employs TRBV20-1 and TRBJ2-3, with a weak D call TRBD1 (5 bases). Per the germline V gene, CDR1 is DFQATT and CDR2 is SNEGSKA (reference sequence). Deletions cut 5 bases from V and 0 bases from J, with 15 bases between. This CDR3 spans 15 amino acids. CDR3 sequence (DNA): TGCAGTGCTTTTAGCAGGGCCGCAAGCACAGATACGCAGTATTTT. Its translation is CSAFSRAASTDTQYF.